This TCR beta chain was observed in a study of T-cell reconstitution after alpha-beta-depleted transplantation in children. The CDR3 has 15 amino acids. Germline values: CDR1 SGDLS, CDR2 YYNGEE. V was clipped by 2 bases and J by 7 bases, with 15 bases between them. TCRbeta library construction was performed incorporating unique molecular identifiers. TCRdb analysed the PCR reads with MiXCR anew, one entry per CDR3 protein. The sample includes about 200,000 distinct CDR3 sequences, roughly 15% of them seen just once. The specimen was PBMCs from the stem cell graft donor, collected from the stem cell graft. This sequence joins TRBV9 and TRBJ1-4, with D maybe TRBD1 (5 bases). The sequence derives from a human donor who donated a stem cell graft to a child with acute lymphoblastic leukemia. The CDR3 sequence: CASSVNGAPGEKLFF. CDR3 sequence (DNA): TGTGCCAGCAGCGTCAATGGGGCGCCGGGTGAAAAACTGTTTTTT.